This T cell receptor (beta chain) was recorded in a study of siplizumab effects on memory and regulatory T cells. Study-level findings and limits: Naive T cells appeared more varied than memory cells and looked like key alloresponse contributors. An assignable phenotype, naive or memory, was missing from roughly 83-96% of proliferating CD4+ or CD8+ clones. Reactions containing siplizumab showed mappable alloreactive CD4+ clones averaging approximately 74% Treg-derived, versus about 27% in controls. Just a small share of alloreactive clones was traced back to unstimulated subsets.

As for this clone: Its antigen is not identified.

The CDR3 length is 12 residues. Germline V CDR1 and CDR2: SNHLY, FYNNEI. Trimming left V 5 bases short and J 5 bases short, with 9 bases between. Generated by immunoSEQ multiplex PCR, the TCRdb table keeps only in-frame clones and is missing some. In the table there are tens of thousands of clones, roughly 87% of which are singletons. The chain couples TRBV2 to TRBJ1-2; the D gene is possibly TRBD1 (6 bases). This receptor was identified in a human donor in good health. The sample comprised Tregs sorted from blood. The DNA of the CDR3 is TGTGCCAGCAGTCGGGACAATTATGGCTACACCTTC. It encodes CASSRDNYGYTF.